This T cell receptor beta chain emerged from a study of shared T cell receptors in the human thymus. This CDR3 has 16 amino acids. J lost 4 bases, V lost 2 bases, and 6 bases had no gene match. Germline lookup yields CDR1 ENHRY and CDR2 SYGVKD. Profiled with immunoSEQ multiplex PCR; TCRdb holds only in-frame clones, not every one. The sample yields about 660,000 clones, over 75% seen once. These data are also associated with another study on human thymus T cells. That work contributes: Each of the donors was a healthy Finnish infant who was undergoing open corrective cardiac surgery for congenital heart defects. The study used thymus tissue resected during corrective heart surgery. An apparent bias in V and J gene usage was seen in thymic and blood repertoires. In unrelated individuals, thymic repertoires overlapped highly, according to related research.

The source material was thymocytes. The chain recombines TRBV10-3 with TRBJ2-3; 10 nucleotides align to TRBD1. The receptor's source is a boy under two years old with a congenital heart defect. CDR3 sequence reads: CAISEGSGTGADTQYF. In nucleotides, the CDR3 is TGTGCCATCAGTGAGGGTTCTGGGACAGGGGCAGATACGCAGTATTTT.